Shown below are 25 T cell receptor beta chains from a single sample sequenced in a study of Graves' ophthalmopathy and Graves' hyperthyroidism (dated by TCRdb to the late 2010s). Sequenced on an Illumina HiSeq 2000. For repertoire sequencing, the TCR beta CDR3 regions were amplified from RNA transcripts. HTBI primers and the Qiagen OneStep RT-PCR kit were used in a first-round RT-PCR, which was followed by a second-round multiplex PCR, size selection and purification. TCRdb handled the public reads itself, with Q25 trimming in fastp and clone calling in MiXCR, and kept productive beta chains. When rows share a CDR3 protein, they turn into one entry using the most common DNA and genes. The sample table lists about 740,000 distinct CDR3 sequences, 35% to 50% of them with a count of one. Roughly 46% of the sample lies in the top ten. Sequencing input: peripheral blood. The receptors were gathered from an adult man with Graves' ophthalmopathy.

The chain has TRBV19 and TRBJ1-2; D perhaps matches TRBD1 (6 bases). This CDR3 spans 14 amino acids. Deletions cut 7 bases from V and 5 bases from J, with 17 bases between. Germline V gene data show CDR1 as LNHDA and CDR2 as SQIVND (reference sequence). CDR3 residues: CASNRDTGSYGYTF. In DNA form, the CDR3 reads TGTGCCAGTAACCGGGACACGGGTTCTTATGGCTACACCTTC.

CDR3 region: CASSQTDRGVNGYTF. In DNA form, the CDR3 reads TGTGCCAGCAGCCAGACGGACAGGGGGGTGAATGGCTACACCTTC. The gene calls are TRBV4-2 and TRBJ1-2, with 10 bases matching TRBD1. Germline V CDR1 and CDR2: LGHNA, YNFKEQ. The V segment lost 3 bases and the J segment 6 bases; nucleotides outside the gene matches: 7. The CDR3 consists of 15 residues.

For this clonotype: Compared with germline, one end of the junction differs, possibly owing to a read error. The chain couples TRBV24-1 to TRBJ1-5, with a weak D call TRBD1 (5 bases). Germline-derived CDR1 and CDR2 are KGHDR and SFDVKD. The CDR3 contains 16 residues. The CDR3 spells CASSAASIQGNQPQHF. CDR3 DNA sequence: TGTGCCAGCAGTGCGGCGTCGATTCAGGGTAATCAGCCCCAGCATTTT.

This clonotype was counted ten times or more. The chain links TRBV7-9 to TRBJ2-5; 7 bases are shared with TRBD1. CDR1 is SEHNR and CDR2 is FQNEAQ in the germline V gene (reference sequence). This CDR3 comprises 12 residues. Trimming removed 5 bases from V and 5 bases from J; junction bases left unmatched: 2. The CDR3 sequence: CASSGTAETQYF. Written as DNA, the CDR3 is TGTGCCAGCAGCGGGACAGCGGAGACCCAGTACTTC. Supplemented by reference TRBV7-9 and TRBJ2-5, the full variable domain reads DTGVSQNPRHKITKRGQNVTFRCDPISEHNRLYWYRQTLGQGPEFLTYFQNEAQLEKSRLLSDRFSAERPKGSFSTLEIQRTEQGDSAMYLCASSGTAETQYFGPGTRLLVL.

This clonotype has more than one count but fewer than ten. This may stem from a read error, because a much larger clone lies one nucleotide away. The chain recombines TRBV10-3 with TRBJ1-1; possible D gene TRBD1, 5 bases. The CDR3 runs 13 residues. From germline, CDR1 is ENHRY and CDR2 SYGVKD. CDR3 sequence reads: CAISDSRATEASF. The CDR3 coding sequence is TGTGCCATCAGTGACTCCAGGGCCACTGAAGCTTCCTTT.

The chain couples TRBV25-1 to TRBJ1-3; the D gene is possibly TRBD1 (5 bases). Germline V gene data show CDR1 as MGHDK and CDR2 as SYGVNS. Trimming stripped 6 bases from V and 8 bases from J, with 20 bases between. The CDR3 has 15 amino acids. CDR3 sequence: CASSQGLRSGDTIYF. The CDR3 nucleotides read TGTGCCAGCAGCCAAGGTCTGAGATCGGGGGACACCATATATTTT.

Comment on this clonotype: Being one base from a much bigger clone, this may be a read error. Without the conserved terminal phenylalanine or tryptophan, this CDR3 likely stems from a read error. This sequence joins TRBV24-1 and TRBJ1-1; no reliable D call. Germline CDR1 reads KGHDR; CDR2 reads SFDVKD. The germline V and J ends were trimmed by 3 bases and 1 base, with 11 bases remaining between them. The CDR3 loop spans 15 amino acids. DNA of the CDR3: TGTGCCACCAGTGATGGAGGAGGTGGGAACACTGAAGCTTTCTCT. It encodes CATSDGGGGNTEAFS.

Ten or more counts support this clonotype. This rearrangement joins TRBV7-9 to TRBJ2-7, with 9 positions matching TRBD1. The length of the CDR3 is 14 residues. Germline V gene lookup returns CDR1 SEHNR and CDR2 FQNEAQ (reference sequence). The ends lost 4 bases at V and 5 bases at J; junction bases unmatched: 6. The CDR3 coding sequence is TGTGCCAGCAGCTCCAGGACAGGGGTGGACGAGCAGTACTTC. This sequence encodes CASSSRTGVDEQYF.

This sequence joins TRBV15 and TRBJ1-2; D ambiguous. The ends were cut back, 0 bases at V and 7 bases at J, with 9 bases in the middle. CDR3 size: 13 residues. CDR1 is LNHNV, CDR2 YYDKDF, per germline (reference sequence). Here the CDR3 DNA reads TGTGCCACCAGCAGAGAAGCAGTCTCTGGCTACACCTTC. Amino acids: CATSREAVSGYTF.

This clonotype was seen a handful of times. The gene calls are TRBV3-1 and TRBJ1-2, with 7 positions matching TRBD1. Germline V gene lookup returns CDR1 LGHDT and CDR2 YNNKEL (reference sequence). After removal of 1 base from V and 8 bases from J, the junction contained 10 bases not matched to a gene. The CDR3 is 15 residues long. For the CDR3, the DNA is TGTGCCAGCAGCCAAGCCCCGACAGGGAGGAGAGGCTACACCTTC. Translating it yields CASSQAPTGRRGYTF.

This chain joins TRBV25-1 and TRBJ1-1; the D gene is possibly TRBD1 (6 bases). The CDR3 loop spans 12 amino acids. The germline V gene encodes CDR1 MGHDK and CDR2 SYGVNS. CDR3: CARRQGTGEAFF. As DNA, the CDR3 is TGTGCTAGACGGCAGGGGACCGGGGAAGCTTTCTTT. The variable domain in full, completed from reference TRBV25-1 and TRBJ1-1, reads EADIYQTPRYLVIGTGKKITLECSQTMGHDKMYWYQQDPGMELHLIHYSYGVNSTEKGDLSSESTVSRIRTEHFPLTLESARPSHTSQYLCARRQGTGEAFFGQGTRLTVV.

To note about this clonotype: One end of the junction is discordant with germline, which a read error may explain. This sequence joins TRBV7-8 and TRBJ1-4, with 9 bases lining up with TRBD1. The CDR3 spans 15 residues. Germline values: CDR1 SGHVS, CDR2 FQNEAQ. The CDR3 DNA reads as TGCGCCAGCAGCCAACAGGGGGCTAGGGATGAAAAACTGTTTTTT. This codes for CASSQQGARDEKLFF.

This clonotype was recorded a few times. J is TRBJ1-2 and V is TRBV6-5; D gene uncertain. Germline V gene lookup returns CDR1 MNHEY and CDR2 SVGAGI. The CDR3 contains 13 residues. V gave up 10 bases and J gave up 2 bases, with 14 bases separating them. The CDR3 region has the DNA TGTGCCACAAAACACGACTCCAACTATGGCTACACCTTC. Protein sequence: CATKHDSNYGYTF.

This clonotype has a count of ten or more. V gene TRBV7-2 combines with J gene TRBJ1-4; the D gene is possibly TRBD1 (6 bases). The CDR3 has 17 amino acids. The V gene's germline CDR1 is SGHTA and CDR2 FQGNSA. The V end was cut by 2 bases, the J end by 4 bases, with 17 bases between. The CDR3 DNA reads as TGTGCCAGCAGCTTAACTTCGGCAGGGGTCAATAATGAAAAACTGTTTTTT. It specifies CASSLTSAGVNNEKLFF.

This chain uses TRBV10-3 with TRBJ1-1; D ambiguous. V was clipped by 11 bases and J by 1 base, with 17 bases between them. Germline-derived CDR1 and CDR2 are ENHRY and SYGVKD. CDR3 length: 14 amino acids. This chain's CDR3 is CASTPSAGNTEAFF. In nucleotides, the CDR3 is TGTGCCTCAACACCGTCGGCAGGGAACACTGAAGCTTTCTTT.

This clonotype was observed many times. This chain's CDR3 is CASSLGTSAPQHF. The CDR3 coding sequence is TGTGCCAGCAGCTTAGGCACGTCGGCGCCCCAGCATTTT. The chain carries TRBV11-2 and TRBJ1-5, with D hard to call. The germline V gene encodes CDR1 SGHAT and CDR2 FQNNGV. The CDR3 runs 13 residues. V lost 1 base and J lost 9, with 10 bases in between.

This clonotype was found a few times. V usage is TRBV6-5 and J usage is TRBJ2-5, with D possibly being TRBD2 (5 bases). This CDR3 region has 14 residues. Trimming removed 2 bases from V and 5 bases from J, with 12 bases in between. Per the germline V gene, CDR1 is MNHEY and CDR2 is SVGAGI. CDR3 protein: CASSYVGERETQYF. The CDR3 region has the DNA TGTGCCAGCAGTTACGTGGGTGAGCGGGAGACCCAGTACTTC.

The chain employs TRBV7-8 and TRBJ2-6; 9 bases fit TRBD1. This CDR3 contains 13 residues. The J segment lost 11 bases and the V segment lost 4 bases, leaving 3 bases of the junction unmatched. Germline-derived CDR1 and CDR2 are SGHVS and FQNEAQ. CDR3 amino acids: CASSWDRDYVLTF. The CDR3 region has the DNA TGTGCCAGCAGCTGGGACAGGGACTACGTCCTGACTTTC.

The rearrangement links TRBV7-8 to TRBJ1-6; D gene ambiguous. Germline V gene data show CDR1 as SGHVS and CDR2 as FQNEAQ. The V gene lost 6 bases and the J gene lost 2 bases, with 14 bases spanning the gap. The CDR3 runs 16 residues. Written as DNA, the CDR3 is TGTGCCAGCAGAAAGCAGAGCAGTGCCTATAATTCACCCCTCCACTTT. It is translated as CASRKQSSAYNSPLHF. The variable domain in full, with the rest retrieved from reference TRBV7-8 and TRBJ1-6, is GAGVSQSPRYKVAKRGQDVALRCDPISGHVSLFWYQQALGQGPEFLTYFQNEAQLDKSGLPSDRFFAERPEGSVSTLKIQRTQQEDSAVYLCASRKQSSAYNSPLHFGNGTRLTVT.

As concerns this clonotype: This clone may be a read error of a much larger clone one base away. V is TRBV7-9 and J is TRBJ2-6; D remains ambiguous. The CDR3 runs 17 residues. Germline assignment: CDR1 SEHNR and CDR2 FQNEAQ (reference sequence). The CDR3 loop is CAGSLSPRSYGANVLTF. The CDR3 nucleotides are TGTGCCGGCAGCTTATCCCCCCGGAGTTACGGGGCCAACGTCCTGACTTTC.

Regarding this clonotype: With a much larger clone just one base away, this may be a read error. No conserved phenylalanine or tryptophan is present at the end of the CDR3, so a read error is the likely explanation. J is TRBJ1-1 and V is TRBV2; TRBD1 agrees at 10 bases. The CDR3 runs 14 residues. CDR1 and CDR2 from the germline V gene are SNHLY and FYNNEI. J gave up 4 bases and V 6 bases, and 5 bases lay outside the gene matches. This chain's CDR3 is CASRRTGGGTEAFL. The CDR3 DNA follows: TGTGCCAGCAGAAGGACAGGGGGAGGCACTGAAGCTTTCCTT.

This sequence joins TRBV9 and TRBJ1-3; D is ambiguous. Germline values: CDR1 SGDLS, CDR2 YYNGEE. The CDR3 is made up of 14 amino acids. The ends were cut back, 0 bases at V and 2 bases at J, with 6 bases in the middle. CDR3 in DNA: TGTGCCAGCAGCGTAGGAGAGACTGGAAACACCATATATTTT. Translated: CASSVGETGNTIYF.

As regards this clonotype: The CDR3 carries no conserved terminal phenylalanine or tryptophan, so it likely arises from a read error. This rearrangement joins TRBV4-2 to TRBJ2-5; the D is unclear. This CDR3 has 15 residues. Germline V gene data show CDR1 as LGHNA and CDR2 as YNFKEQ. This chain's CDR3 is CASSQDQASRQTQYV. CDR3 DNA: TGTGCCAGCAGTCAAGATCAGGCGAGTCGGCAGACCCAGTACGTC.

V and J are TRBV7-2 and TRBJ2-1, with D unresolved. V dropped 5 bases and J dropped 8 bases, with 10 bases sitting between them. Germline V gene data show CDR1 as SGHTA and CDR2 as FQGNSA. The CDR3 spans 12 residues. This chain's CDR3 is CASSPTEDEQFF. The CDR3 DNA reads TGTGCCAGCAGCCCCACCGAGGATGAGCAGTTCTTC. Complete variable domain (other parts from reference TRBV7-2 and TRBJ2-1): GAGVSQSPSNKVTEKGKDVELRCDPISGHTALYWYRQSLGQGLEFLIYFQGNSAPDKSGLPSDRFSAERTGGSVSTLTIQRTQQEDSAVYLCASSPTEDEQFFGPGTRLTVL.

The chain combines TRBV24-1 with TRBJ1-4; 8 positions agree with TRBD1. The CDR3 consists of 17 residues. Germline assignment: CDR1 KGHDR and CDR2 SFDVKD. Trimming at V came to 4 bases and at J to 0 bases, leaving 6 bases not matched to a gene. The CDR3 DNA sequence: TGTGCCACCAGTGAACCAGGGACAGGACCAACTAATGAAAAACTGTTTTTT. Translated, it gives CATSEPGTGPTNEKLFF.